This TCR beta chain came from a study of blood T cell repertoires in COVID-19. Study as a whole: PBMCs, B-cell-depleted T cells, or T cells provided the cDNA or gDNA that made up the material.

Per the germline V gene, CDR1 is MNHEY and CDR2 is SVGAGI. This CDR3 comprises 15 residues. Trimming pared 0 bases from V and 7 bases from J, leaving 10 bases between. Using immunoSEQ multiplex PCR, the repertoire was profiled, and TCRdb retains in-frame clones only, with some absent. Altogether around 92,000 clones are present, about 82% being singletons, with the ten largest covering about 25%. The chain links TRBV6-5 to TRBJ1-6, with D maybe TRBD1 (6 bases). The TCR sequence derives from a human donor in a cohort sampled during active COVID-19. What was sequenced was peripheral blood. CDR3 amino acids: CASSYSGGDNSPLHF. As DNA, the CDR3 is TGTGCCAGCAGTTACTCAGGGGGGGACAATTCACCCCTCCACTTT.